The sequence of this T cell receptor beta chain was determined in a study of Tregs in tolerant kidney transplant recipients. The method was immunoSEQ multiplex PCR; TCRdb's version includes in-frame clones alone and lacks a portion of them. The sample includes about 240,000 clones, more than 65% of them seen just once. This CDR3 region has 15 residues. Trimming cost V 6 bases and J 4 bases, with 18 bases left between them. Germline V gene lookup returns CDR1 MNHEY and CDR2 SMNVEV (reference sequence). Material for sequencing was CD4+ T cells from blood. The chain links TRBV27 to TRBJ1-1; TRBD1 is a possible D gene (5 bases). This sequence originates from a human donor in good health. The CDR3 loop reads CASSYLGPRGTEAFF. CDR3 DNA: TGTGCCAGCAGCTACTTGGGGCCTAGGGGCACTGAAGCTTTCTTT.